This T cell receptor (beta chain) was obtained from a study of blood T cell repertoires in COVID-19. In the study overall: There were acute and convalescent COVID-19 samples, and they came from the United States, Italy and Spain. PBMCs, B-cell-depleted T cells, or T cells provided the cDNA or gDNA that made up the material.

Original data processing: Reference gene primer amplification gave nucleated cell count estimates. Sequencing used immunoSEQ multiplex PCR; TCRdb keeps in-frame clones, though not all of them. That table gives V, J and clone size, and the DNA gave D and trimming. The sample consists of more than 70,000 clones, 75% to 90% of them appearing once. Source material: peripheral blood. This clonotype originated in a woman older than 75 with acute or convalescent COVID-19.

Here the CDR3 reads CASSHSTDTQYF. CDR3 DNA: TGCGCCAGCAGCCATAGCACAGATACGCAGTATTTT. This chain connects TRBV5-1 to TRBJ2-3; no clear D. Looked up from germline, CDR1 is SGHRS and CDR2 is YFSETQ. CDR3 size: 12 residues. V was trimmed by 4 bases and J by 0 bases, leaving 3 bases between them. Combining the CDR3 with reference TRBV5-1 and TRBJ2-3 gives the whole variable domain KAGVTQTPRYLIKTRGQQVTLSCSPISGHRSVSWYQQTPGQGLQFLFEYFSETQRNKGNFPGRFSGRQFSNSRSEMNVSTLELGDSALYLCASSHSTDTQYFGPGTRLTVL.